A selection of T cell receptor beta chains follows, all from one sample in a study of blood T cell repertoires in COVID-19. Data came from immunoSEQ multiplex PCR; TCRdb stores just in-frame clones and leaves some out. The table lists 280,000 or so clones, 89% of them singletons. Sequenced: PBMCs or T cells enriched from blood (not recorded which). The receptors come from a woman aged 45-60 years who had been exposed to COVID-19. Both conserved end residues are part of each CDR3. A D gene is named only where the DNA matches it firmly. Rows give clone size only sometimes, using once, few, many, or a class for an expanded clone.

TRBV27	-	TRBJ1-6	TRBD1	TGTGCCAGCAGTTTTAGAGGACAGGGAGTGGCGAATTCACCCCTCCACTTT	CASSFRGQGVANSPLHF
TRBV4-1	once	TRBJ2-3	-	TGCGCCAGCAGTAGACAGGAGAGTACCACAGATACGCAGTATTTT	CASSRQESTTDTQYF
TRBV4-1	-	TRBJ1-1	TRBD1	TGCGCCAGCAGCCCCCGGACAGGCGAGGACACTGAAGCTTTCTTT	CASSPRTGEDTEAFF
TRBV28	-	TRBJ2-4	-	TGTGCCAGCAGTTTAATGACAGGTTCCAAAAACATTCAGTACTTC	CASSLMTGSKNIQYF
TRBV19	-	TRBJ1-1	TRBD1	TGTGCCAGTAGTATTGACAGGGGGTATCCTGAAGCTTTCTTT	CASSIDRGYPEAFF
TRBV11-2	-	TRBJ1-1	TRBD1	TGTGCCAGCAGCCAGTCCGGGACAGGGGACACTGAAGCTTTCTTT	CASSQSGTGDTEAFF
TRBV7-9	-	TRBJ1-2	TRBD1	TGTGCCAGCAGCCGGGGACAGGATCTTAACTATGGCTACACCTTC	CASSRGQDLNYGYTF
TRBV11-2	-	TRBJ1-6	TRBD1	TGTGCCAGCAGCTTAACAGGGGCGCGGAATTCACCCCTCCACTTT	CASSLTGARNSPLHF
TRBV2	few	TRBJ2-1	-	TGTGCCAGTTTGGGACTTCCCTCCTACAATGAGCAGTTCTTC	CASLGLPSYNEQFF
TRBV2	-	TRBJ1-5	-	TGTGCCAGCAGTCGGAGGGTTCGGCAGCCCCAGCATTTT	CASSRRVRQPQHF
TRBV5-1	-	TRBJ1-2	-	TGCGCCAGCAGCTTGGGGGCCCTGGAATATGGCTACACCTTC	CASSLGALEYGYTF
TRBV5-1	-	TRBJ2-3	TRBD2	TGCGCCAGCAGCTTCGCGGGGGGGAACACAGATACGCAGTATTTT	CASSFAGGNTDTQYF
TRBV28	once	TRBJ1-5	-	TGTGCCAGCACCCCCCAAGGCCGGGTCAATCAGCCCCAGCATTTT	CASTPQGRVNQPQHF
TRBV28	-	TRBJ2-5	TRBD1	TGTGCCAGCAACATCCCAAACAGGGGACAGACCCAGTACTTC	CASNIPNRGQTQYF
TRBV4-1	once	TRBJ1-1	TRBD1	TGCGCCAGCAGCCAAGTTGGACAGGGCAAGAACACTGAAGCTTTCTTT	CASSQVGQGKNTEAFF
TRBV27	-	TRBJ2-7	-	TGTGCCAGCAGTTTAAACAGGGCTTACGAGCAGTACTTC	CASSLNRAYEQYF
TRBV4-2	-	TRBJ2-2	-	TGTGCCAGCAGCCAAGCCCACGGTCCCCTAAAGATCGCAATGTCGGACACCGGGGAGCTGTTTTTT	CASSQAHGPLKIAMSDTGELFF
TRBV5-8	once	TRBJ2-5	TRBD1	TGTGCCAGCGGGCGTAAGACAGGGGACGAGACCCAGTACTTC	CASGRKTGDETQYF
TRBV2	-	TRBJ1-1	-	TGTGCCAGCAGGACTCGAGAAAACACTGAAGCTTTCTTT	CASRTRENTEAFF
TRBV14	few	TRBJ1-6	-	TGTGCCAGCAGCCAAGGGTCCTTCGGGAATTCACCCCTCCACTTT	CASSQGSFGNSPLHF